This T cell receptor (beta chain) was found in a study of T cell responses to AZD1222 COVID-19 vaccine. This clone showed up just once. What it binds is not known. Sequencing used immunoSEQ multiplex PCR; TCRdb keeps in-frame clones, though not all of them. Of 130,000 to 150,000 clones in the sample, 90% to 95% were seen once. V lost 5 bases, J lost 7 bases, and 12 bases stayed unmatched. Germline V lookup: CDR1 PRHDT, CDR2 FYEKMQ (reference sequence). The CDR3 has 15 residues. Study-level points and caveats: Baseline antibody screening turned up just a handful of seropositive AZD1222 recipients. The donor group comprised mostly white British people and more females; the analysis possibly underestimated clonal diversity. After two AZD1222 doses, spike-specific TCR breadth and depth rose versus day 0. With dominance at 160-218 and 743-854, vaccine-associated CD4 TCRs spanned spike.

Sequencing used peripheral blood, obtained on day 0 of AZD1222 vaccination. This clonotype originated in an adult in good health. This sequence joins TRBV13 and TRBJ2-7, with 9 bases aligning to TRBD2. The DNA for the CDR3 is TGTGCCAGCAGCCCGAGGGGCGGGGGGGCCTCGGAGCAGTACTTC. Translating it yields CASSPRGGGASEQYF.